This TCR beta chain originates from a study of T cell clonotyping in hematopoietic cell transplantation. Findings of the study overall: Pathologically expanded recipient clonotypes increased progressively from day 30 to day 180 as diversity fell. No sorting was done, leaving CD4 and CD8 contributions mixed. Few recipient clonotypes overlapped donors; over 95% were de novo at given depth.

Worth noting for this clone: The antigen remains unidentified.

Only in-frame clones appear in the TCRdb table, and some are missing; sequencing was by immunoSEQ multiplex PCR. The sample has about 14,000 clones; around 97% are singletons. Recipient blood drawn about 28 days pretransplant and days 30, 100, 180 after. V lost 3 bases, J lost 4 bases, and 0 bases stayed unmatched. Germline loops: CDR1 ENHRY, CDR2 SYGVKD. This CDR3 is built from 13 residues. The sequence was collected from a female patient aged 50-59 years who had an allogeneic stem cell transplant from an unrelated donor, so T cells may come from the graft donor. Some clones in this sample may be carry-over from other donors' samples. The material was peripheral blood mononuclear cells, obtained 30 days after allogeneic stem cell transplant. The rearrangement joins TRBV10-3 to TRBJ1-3; 7 bases are a match to TRBD1. CDR3 region: CAISDRGGNTIYF. Written as DNA, the CDR3 is TGTGCCATCAGTGACAGGGGGGGAAACACCATATATTTT.